This T cell receptor (beta chain) was sequenced for a study of T cell repertoires in cytomegalovirus infection (dated by TCRdb to the late 2010s). For the wider study: The peptide stimulations were aimed at well-studied HLA-B-restricted epitopes as well as recently identified HLA-C-restricted CMV epitopes, whose presentation resists viral immunomodulation. The HLA type of each donor mattered for the analysis, because public TCR beta signatures pointed to carriage of CMV infection along with the matching HLA type. Results the study describes overall, beyond this receptor: The ex vivo response was dominated by HLA-C-restricted CMV-specific TCR beta clonotypes, and the single most frequent clonotype in two of eight donors was supplied by these HLA-C-restricted clonotypes. In both this cohort and an independent roughly 350-donor cohort, the cumulative frequency of public TCR beta family members distinguished carriers of CMV infection plus the relevant HLA type.

CDR1 and CDR2, looked up from the germline V gene (reference sequence), are SGHAT and FQDESV. Trimming accounts for 5 bases at V and 5 bases at J, while the number of junction bases matched to no gene is 7. Its CDR3 holds 16 amino acids, cysteine through phenylalanine. Of the read, only the CDR3 DNA is kept; its 48 bases are in frame from base 1. TCRdb shows the sequencer as Illumina HiSeq 1500. TCRdb reanalyzed the raw reads on its own, using fastp at Q25 for trimming and MiXCR for clone calling, and kept in-frame beta chains. Every entry covers one CDR3 protein and lists the most common genes and DNA from its rows. This sample has 100,000 to 150,000 distinct CDR3 sequences in its table, and over 25% of those were observed once. The ten largest clones capture about 53% of the sample. A few counts support this clonotype. Its antigen has not been determined. The input lacks base qualities; no much larger clone sits a single base away.

The intended sense of this specimen's treatment or condition label: in vitro stimulation with specific CMV peptide epitopes to enrich CMV-specific T cells. The receptor's source is a human donor in good health (CMV status not recorded). Some clones in this sample may be carry-over from other donors' samples. This chain joins TRBV11-1 to TRBJ2-1; 12 central nucleotides agree with TRBD2. Material: CD8+ T cells from cultured PBMCs, obtained from culture after CMV antigen stimulation. The CDR3 protein sequence reads: CASSLLAGGRDNEQFF. The DNA sequence is given as TGTGCCAGCAGCCTACTAGCGGGGGGCAGGGACAATGAGCAGTTCTTC.